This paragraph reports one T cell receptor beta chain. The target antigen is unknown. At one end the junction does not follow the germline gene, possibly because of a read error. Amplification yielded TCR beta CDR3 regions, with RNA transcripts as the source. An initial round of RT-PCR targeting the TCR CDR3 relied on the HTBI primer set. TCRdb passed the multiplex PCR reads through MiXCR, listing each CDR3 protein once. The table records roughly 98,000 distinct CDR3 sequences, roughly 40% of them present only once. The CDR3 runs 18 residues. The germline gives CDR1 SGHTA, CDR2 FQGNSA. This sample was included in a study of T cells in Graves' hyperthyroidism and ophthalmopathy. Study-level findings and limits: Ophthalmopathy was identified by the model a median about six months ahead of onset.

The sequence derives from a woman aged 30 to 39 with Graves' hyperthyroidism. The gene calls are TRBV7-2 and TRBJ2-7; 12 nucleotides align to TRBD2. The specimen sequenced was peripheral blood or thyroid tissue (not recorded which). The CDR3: CASTPDRRLAGGAYEQYF. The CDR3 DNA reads TGCGCCAGCACGCCGGACAGAAGGCTAGCGGGAGGGGCCTACGAGCAGTACTTC.